The clone carrying this TCR beta chain was seen repeatedly, ten times or more. The germline gives CDR1 LGHNA, CDR2 YSLEER. The CDR3 loop spans 13 amino acids. Trimming cost V 0 bases and J 6 bases, with 8 bases left between them. The sample belongs to a study of blood T cells in healthy people across ages. Alongside a J-beta primer mix, a sample-barcoded 5' primer served in a second PCR lasting roughly 6 to 11 cycles. Each cDNA molecule, via a template-switch adaptor with 12 random nucleotides, was tagged. Using its own MiXCR run on the 5' RACE reads, TCRdb lists one record per CDR3 protein. The sample shows 1 million to 1.2 million distinct CDR3 sequences, more than 30% of them seen only once.

The chain combines TRBV4-3 with TRBJ1-1; D remains ambiguous. Sequences were obtained from blood. The receptor was isolated from a man between 18 and 29 years old in good health. CDR3 nucleotide sequence: TGCGCCAGCAGCCAAGATTTTGAGTCTGAAGCTTTCTTT. Amino acids: CASSQDFESEAFF.